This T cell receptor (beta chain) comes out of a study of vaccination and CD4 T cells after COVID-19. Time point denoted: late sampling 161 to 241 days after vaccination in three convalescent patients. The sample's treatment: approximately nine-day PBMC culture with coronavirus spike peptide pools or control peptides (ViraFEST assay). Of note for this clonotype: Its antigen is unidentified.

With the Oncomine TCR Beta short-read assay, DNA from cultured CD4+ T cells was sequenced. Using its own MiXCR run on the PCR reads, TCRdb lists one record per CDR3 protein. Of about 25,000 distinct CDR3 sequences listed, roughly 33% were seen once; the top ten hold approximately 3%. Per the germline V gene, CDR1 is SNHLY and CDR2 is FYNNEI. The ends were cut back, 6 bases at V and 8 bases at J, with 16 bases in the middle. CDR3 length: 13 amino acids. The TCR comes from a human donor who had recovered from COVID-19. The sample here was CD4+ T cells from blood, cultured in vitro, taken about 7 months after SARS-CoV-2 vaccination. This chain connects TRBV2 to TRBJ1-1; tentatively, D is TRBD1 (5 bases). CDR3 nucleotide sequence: TGTGCCAGCAGCCTGGGACGGGTAAGAGAAGCTTTCTTT. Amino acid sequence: CASSLGRVREAFF.